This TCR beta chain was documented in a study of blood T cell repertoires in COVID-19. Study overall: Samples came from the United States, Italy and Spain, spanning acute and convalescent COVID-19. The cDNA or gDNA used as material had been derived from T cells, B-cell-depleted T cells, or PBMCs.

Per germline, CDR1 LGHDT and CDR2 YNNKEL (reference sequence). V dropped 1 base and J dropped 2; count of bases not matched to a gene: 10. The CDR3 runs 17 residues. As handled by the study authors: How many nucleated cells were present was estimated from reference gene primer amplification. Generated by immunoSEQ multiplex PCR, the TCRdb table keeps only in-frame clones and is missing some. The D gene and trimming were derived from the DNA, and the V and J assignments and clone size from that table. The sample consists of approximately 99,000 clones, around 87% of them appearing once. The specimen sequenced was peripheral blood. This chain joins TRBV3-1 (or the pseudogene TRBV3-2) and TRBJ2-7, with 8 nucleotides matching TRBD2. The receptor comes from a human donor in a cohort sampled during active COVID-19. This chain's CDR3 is CASSQGITGLVAYEQYF. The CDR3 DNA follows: TGTGCCAGCAGCCAAGGAATCACGGGACTAGTTGCCTACGAGCAGTACTTC.